This T cell receptor beta chain appears in the sequencing data of a study of T cell responses to AZD1222 COVID-19 vaccine (dated by TCRdb to the early 2020s). In terms of the full investigation: A total of 230 to 250 trial participants underwent TCR sequencing, of whom about 210 had received two doses of AZD1222 and around 25 had received two doses of the MenACWY control vaccine. Trial participants were enrolled by age into subgroups of 18-55, 56-69 and 70-plus years, and roughly 150, 30 and 60 TCR-sequenced participants, respectively, were included in these subgroups. Study-wide findings and limitations: Vaccine-associated CD4 TCRs spanned the whole spike protein, with dominant responses in regions 160-218 and 743-854. Participants were mostly white British and included more females than males, and it was suggested by the authors that clonal diversity may have been underestimated. A significant rise in spike-specific TCR breadth and depth was observed after two AZD1222 doses relative to day 0 and relative to MenACWY recipients. Because no day 14 peak-response samples were available, repertoires were characterized only after the peak T cell response. The 56-69-year group was small, and its depth increase did not reach significance, likely because of low power. Epitopes outside the regions mutated in the B.1.351 and B.1.1.7 variants were reportedly recognized by nearly half of the unique spike-specific TCRs. Conclusions about previously exposed vaccinees are limited because only six or seven AZD1222 recipients were SARS-CoV-2 seropositive at baseline.

The CDR3 regions of human TCRbeta chains were analyzed by immunosequencing. The paper's data handling went like this. TCRs in the repertoires were matched against a reference library of SARS-CoV-2-specific TCRs that had been generated with the MIRA antigen-specificity platform. Breadth meant the fraction of unique TCRs that were SARS-CoV-2-associated, whereas depth meant the fraction of total T cells that were SARS-CoV-2-associated. Using the MIRA data, every spike-specific TCR was mapped to the spike region that the TCR reacted to and assigned to either a CD4 or a CD8 class. Log10-transformed breadth and depth values were compared by one-way ANOVA with Sidak's multiple comparisons tests. Held by TCRdb, this immuneACCESS table contains in-frame sequences only and omits some clones. Under half of the omission traces to an unresolved V gene where checked; the cause of the rest is unknown. The V and J calls and clone size were taken over from that table, and D and trimming were inferred from the DNA. The sample includes about 100,000 clones, with about 92% observed a single time. The ten largest account for about 9.1% of the sample.

Concerning this clone: Its binding antigen is unknown. The record has no base qualities; no much larger clone is one base away.

The time point tag for this specimen amounts to: about 28 days (+/-7) after the second vaccine dose. AZD1222 recipients given second doses at about 4 weeks or at about 12 weeks were pooled, since spike-specific TCR depth and breadth were not found to differ between the two schedules. The vaccinee samples were drawn from two UK trials, COV001 and COV002, one of which was a single-blind randomized controlled phase 2/3 trial testing AZD1222 (ChAdOx1 nCoV-19) in healthy adults. For TCRbeta chain sequencing, PBMC samples were collected from trial participants at day 0 and at day 28 after the second dose. Inclusive of the bounding cysteine and phenylalanine, the CDR3 is 15 residues long. The only DNA kept is the CDR3, 45 bases in frame from the first base. From V the trimming removes 0 bases and from J it removes 4 bases, while the gene matches leave 7 bases of the junction unaccounted for. From a lookup of the germline V gene, CDR1 and CDR2 are SGDLS and YYNGEE.

The sample here was peripheral blood, taken 28 days after the second AZD1222 dose. The clonotype was recovered from an adult who received the AZD1222 COVID-19 vaccine. The chain links TRBV9 with TRBJ2-7, with 7 bases in between that match TRBD1. The bases are TGTGCCAGCAGCGTAGCTTCAGGGGGTCCGTACGAGCAGTACTTC. Its protein reads: CASSVASGGPYEQYF.